The rows below give T cell receptor beta chains drawn from one sample of a study of low-dose radiotherapy and immunotherapy resistance in tumors. TCRdb re-analysed the reads in MiXCR, keeping a single row per CDR3 protein. This table holds 40,000 or so distinct CDR3 sequences, less than 30% found once. The sample in question was PBMCs, obtained after low-dose radiotherapy plus immunotherapy. The receptors come from a male donor with prostate cancer. The CDR3 runs from the conserved cysteine through the conserved F or W. D genes are given only for firm matches. The size entry is marked missing in some rows and otherwise reads once, few, many or a size class.

>TRBJ2-7|.|many|TRBV3-1
CASKGVSYEQYF
TGTGCCAGCAAGGGGGTATCCTACGAGCAGTACTTC
>TRBJ1-1|.|many|TRBV6-2/TRBV6-3
CASSYPAEAFF
TGTGCCAGCAGTTACCCGGCTGAAGCTTTCTTT
>TRBJ2-7|TRBD2|.|TRBV12-3/TRBV12-4
CASRRGAGGPPFSRQYF
TGTGCCAGCAGGCGGGGGGCGGGAGGCCCCCCGTTTTCTAGGCAGTACTTC
>TRBJ2-3|.|many|TRBV23-1
CASSHRTDSSSTDTQYF
TGCGCCAGCAGTCATAGGACGGATTCTTCTAGCACAGATACGCAGTATTTT
>TRBJ2-7|.|many|TRBV12-3/TRBV12-4
CASSPGQASYEQYF
TGTGCCAGCAGCCCCGGGCAGGCATCCTACGAGCAGTACTTC
>TRBJ2-7|.|many|TRBV28
CASSLGREQYF
TGTGCCAGCAGTTTGGGAAGGGAGCAGTACTTC
>TRBJ2-7|TRBD1|many|TRBV6-5
CASRQGPYEQYF
TGTGCCAGCCGACAGGGTCCCTACGAGCAGTACTTC
>TRBJ2-7|.|.|TRBV10-3
CAISDKGNPYEQYF
TGTGCCATCAGTGACAAGGGGAACCCCTACGAGCAGTACTTC
>TRBJ2-3|TRBD2|many|TRBV20-1
CSAERRLAGAVDTQYF
TGCAGTGCGGAAAGGAGACTAGCGGGGGCGGTAGATACGCAGTATTTT
>TRBJ2-1|.|many|TRBV20-1
CSATAGAVVHRAEQFF
TGCAGTGCCACTGCTGGGGCAGTAGTTCACCGCGCTGAGCAGTTCTTC
>TRBJ2-1|.|many|TRBV6-1
CASSGSIRPFF
TGTGCCAGCAGTGGGAGTATTCGGCCGTTCTTC
>TRBJ1-3|.|.|TRBV30
CAWRTDRSGNTIYF
TGTGCCTGGAGGACGGACAGATCTGGAAACACCATATATTTT
>TRBJ2-1|TRBD1|.|TRBV5-1
CASSSNRQGTPNNEQFF
TGCGCCAGCAGCTCCAATAGACAGGGGACCCCGAACAATGAGCAGTTCTTC
>TRBJ1-2|.|.|TRBV28
CASSSTRTASNYGYTF
TGTGCCAGCAGTTCGACCAGGACAGCCTCTAACTATGGCTACACCTTC
>TRBJ2-3|TRBD2|many|TRBV4-1
CASSLLAGGTDTQYF
TGCGCCAGCAGCCTACTAGCGGGAGGGACAGATACGCAGTATTTT
>TRBJ2-3|.|many|TRBV29-1
CSVVTGSTDTQYF
TGCAGCGTTGTGACTGGTAGCACAGATACGCAGTATTTT
>TRBJ1-5|.|.|TRBV3-1
CASSHGGGVLNQPQHF
TGTGCCAGCAGCCATGGGGGAGGAGTCCTAAATCAGCCCCAGCATTTT
>TRBJ2-3|.|many|TRBV5-4
CASSLAAHDTQYF
TGTGCCAGCAGCTTGGCAGCCCACGATACGCAGTATTTT
>TRBJ1-2|TRBD1|few|TRBV20-1
CSARARDRGREGTNYGYTF
TGCAGTGCTAGGGCCCGGGACAGGGGACGGGAGGGTACTAACTATGGCTACACCTTC